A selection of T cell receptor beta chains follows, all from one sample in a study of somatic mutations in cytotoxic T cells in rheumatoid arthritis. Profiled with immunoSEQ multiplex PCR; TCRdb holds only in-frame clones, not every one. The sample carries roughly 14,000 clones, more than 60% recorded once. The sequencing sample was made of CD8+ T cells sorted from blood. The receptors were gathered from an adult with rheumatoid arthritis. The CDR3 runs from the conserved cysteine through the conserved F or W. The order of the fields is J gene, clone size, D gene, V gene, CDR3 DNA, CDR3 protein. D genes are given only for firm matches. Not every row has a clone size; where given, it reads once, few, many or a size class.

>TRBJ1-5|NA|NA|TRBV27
TGTGCCAGCAGTTCCTCCTCAGGGCAGCCCCAGCATTTT
CASSSSSGQPQHF
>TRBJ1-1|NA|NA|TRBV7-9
TGTGCCAGCAGCTTACTCCCACAGGGAGTGGACACTGAAGCTTTCTTT
CASSLLPQGVDTEAFF
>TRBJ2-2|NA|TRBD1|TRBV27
TGTGCCAGCAGTTTAAACCTGCCGGGACAGGGGAGATTCGGCGGGGAGCTGTTTTTT
CASSLNLPGQGRFGGELFF
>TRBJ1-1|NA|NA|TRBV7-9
TGTGCCAGCAGCGCTGGGTACACTGAAGCTTTCTTT
CASSAGYTEAFF
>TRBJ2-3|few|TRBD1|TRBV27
TGTGCCAGCAGTTTAAACGCCGGTGGACAGGGTCTCACAGATACGCAGTATTTT
CASSLNAGGQGLTDTQYF
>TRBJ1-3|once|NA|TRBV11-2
TGTGCCAGCAGCCGCACAGGGTTTGGAACTGGAAACACCATATATTTT
CASSRTGFGTGNTIYF
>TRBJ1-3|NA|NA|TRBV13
TGTGCCAGCAGTTCCAGGACCGAAAACACCATATATTTT
CASSSRTENTIYF
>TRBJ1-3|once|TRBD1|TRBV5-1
TGCGCCAGCAGCGGGGACAGCTCTGGAAACACCATATATTTT
CASSGDSSGNTIYF
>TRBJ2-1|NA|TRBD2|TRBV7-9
TGTGCCAGCAGCCCCCGAAATAGCGGGGGGCCTGGGGAGCAGTTCTTC
CASSPRNSGGPGEQFF
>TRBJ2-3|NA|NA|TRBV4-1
TGCGCCAGCAGCCAAATCGGTACAGATACGCAGTATTTT
CASSQIGTDTQYF
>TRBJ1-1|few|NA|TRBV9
TGTGCCAGCTCCGGGGGAGGCACTGAAGCTTTCTTT
CASSGGGTEAFF
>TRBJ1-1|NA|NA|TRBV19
TGTGCCAGTCGACCCTCCTCAGGGATAAACACTGAAGCTTTCTTT
CASRPSSGINTEAFF
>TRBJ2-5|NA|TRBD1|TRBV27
TGTGCCAGCAGCACGGGACAGGGAATACTGGAGACCCAGTACTTC
CASSTGQGILETQYF
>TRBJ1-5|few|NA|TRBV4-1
TGCGCCAGCAGGGCGACAGATACTAGCAATCAGCCCCAGCATTTT
CASRATDTSNQPQHF
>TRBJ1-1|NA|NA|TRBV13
TGTGCCAGCAGCCACCTAGGGGGTGCACAGGGTGAAGCTTTCTTT
CASSHLGGAQGEAFF
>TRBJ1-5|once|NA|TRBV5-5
TGTGCCAGCAGCCTACAGAGCAATCAGCCCCAGCATTTT
CASSLQSNQPQHF
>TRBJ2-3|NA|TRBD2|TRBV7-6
TGTGCCAGCAGCTTCGGGACTAGCGTTGATACGCAGTATTTT
CASSFGTSVDTQYF
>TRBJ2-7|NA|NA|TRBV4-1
TGCGCCAGCAGCCAAGTAGAGGCTTCCTACGAGCAGTACTTC
CASSQVEASYEQYF
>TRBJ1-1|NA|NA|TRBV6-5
TGTGCCAGCACCCAGGGACGGAACACTGAAGCTTTCTTT
CASTQGRNTEAFF
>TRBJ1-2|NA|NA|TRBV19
TGTGCCAGTACCATAGGGGCCAATGGCTACACCTTC
CASTIGANGYTF
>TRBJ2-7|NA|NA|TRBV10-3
TGTGCCATCAGTGAAGGAGTAAGGGACGAGCAGTACTTC
CAISEGVRDEQYF
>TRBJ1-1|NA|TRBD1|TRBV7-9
TGTGCCAGCAGTCATACAGGGGGGAACACTGAAGCTTTCTTT
CASSHTGGNTEAFF
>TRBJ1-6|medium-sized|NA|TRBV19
TGTGCCAGTAACGGGGGGCGCGACGATAATTCACCCCTCCACTTT
CASNGGRDDNSPLHF
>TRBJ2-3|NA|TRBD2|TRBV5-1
TGCGCCAGCAGCTGGGGACTAGTCGATAGCACAGATACGCAGTATTTT
CASSWGLVDSTDTQYF
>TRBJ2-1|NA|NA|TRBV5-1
TGCGCCAGCAGCTTGTTCGGCAATGAGCAGTTCTTC
CASSLFGNEQFF
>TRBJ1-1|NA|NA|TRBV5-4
TGTGCCAGCATCCTGGGGCCAGGGAGGGAGGAAAATGAAGCTTTCTTT
CASILGPGREENEAFF
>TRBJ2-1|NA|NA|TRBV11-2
TGTGCCAGCAGCTCCTGGGCTGAGAAGAATGAGCAGTTCTTC
CASSSWAEKNEQFF
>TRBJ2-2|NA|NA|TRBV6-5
TGTGCCAGCAGACTCGAGACAAGCTTCACCGGGGAGCTGTTTTTT
CASRLETSFTGELFF
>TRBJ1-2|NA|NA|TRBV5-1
TGCGCCAGCATGGGAGACAACCCCCTCTATGGCTACACCTTC
CASMGDNPLYGYTF
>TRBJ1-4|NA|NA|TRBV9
TGTGCCAGCAGCGGAGGGGGGGCGTTTAATGAAAAACTGTTTTTT
CASSGGGAFNEKLFF
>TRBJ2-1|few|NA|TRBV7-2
TGTGCCAGCAGCTTAGTCGTAGGGATTAGCTCCTACAATGAGCAGTTCTTC
CASSLVVGISSYNEQFF
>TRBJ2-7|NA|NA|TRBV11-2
TGTGCCAGCAGCTCGCCCCCCTCACTAAACGAGCAGTACTTC
CASSSPPSLNEQYF
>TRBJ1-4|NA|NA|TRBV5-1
TGCGCCAGCAGCCCCGGCCATTTCAGAGAGGAAAAACTGTTTTTT
CASSPGHFREEKLFF
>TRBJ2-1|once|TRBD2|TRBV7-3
TGTGCCAGCAGCCCGAGCGGGGAAACCTACAATGAGCAGTTCTTC
CASSPSGETYNEQFF
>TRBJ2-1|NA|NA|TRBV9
TGTGCCAGCAGCGTAGCGGGGAATGAGCAGTTCTTC
CASSVAGNEQFF
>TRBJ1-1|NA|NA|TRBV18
TGTGCCAGCTCGCAAATACACGAAAGCAGGGAGGTTGAAGCTTTCTTT
CASSQIHESREVEAFF
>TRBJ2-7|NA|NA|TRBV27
TGTGCCAGCAGTTTACTTTTTACAGAGGCCCCATTGTACGAGCAGTACTTC
CASSLLFTEAPLYEQYF
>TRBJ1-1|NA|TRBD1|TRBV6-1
TGTGCCAGCAAGACAGGGGCTCTCACTGAAGCTTTCTTT
CASKTGALTEAFF
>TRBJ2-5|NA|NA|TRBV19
TGTGCCAGTAGTTCAGGACTGGTACTGGAGACCCAGTACTTC
CASSSGLVLETQYF
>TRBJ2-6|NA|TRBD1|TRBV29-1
TGCAGCGCTGGGGGGACAGGGGGGTTCTCTGGGGCCAACGTCCTGACTTTC
CSAGGTGGFSGANVLTF
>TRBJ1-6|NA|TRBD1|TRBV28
TGTGCCAGCTACAGGGGTTCCTCCTATAATTCACCCCTCCACTTT
CASYRGSSYNSPLHF
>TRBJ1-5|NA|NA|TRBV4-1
TGCGCCAGCAGCCGGAAGCCGGGGTCCCTAAATCAGCCCCAGCATTTT
CASSRKPGSLNQPQHF
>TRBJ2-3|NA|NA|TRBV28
TGTGCCAGCAGTTTAACGCGGGGAGGAGGATCTAGCACAGATACGCAGTATTTT
CASSLTRGGGSSTDTQYF
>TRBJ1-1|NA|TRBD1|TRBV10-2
TGCGCCAGCGGGTGGGGGACAGGGGGAATGAACACTGAAGCTTTCTTT
CASGWGTGGMNTEAFF
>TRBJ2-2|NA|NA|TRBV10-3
TGTGCCATCAGTGAACCACGGGACGTGGACACCGGGGAGCTGTTTTTT
CAISEPRDVDTGELFF
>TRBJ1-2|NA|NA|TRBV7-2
TGTGCCAGCAGCTTAATCCATCACTATGGCTACACCTTC
CASSLIHHYGYTF
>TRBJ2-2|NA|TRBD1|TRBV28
TGTGCCAGCAGTCCAAGACAGGGGGCAAGGGGTGGGGAGCTGTTTTTT
CASSPRQGARGGELFF
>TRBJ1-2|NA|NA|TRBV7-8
TGTGCCAGCAGCCCACCCCCGGGCTATGGCTACACCTTC
CASSPPPGYGYTF
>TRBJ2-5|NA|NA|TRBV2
TGTGCCAGCAGTGATGAGGTAGCCAGAGAGACCCAGTACTTC
CASSDEVARETQYF
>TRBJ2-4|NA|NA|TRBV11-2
TGTGCCAGCAGCTTACCAGCCAAAAACATTCAGTACTTC
CASSLPAKNIQYF
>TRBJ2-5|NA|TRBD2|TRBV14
TGTGCCAGCAGCCTCCTCATGGCGGCTAGCGGGGAAGAGACCCAGTACTTC
CASSLLMAASGEETQYF
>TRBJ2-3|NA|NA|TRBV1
TGCACCAGCAGCCAAAACGTGGGGGCAGAATATACGCAGTATTTT
CTSSQNVGAEYTQYF
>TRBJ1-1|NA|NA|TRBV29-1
TGCAGCGTTGGGGTGGCTGAAGCTTTCTTT
CSVGVAEAFF
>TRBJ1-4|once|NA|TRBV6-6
TGTGCCAGCACCCAAGGGGGTGAAAAACTGTTTTTT
CASTQGGEKLFF
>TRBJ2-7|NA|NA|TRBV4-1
TGCGCCAGCAGCCAAGGGGCAGGGGCCGAGCAGTACTTC
CASSQGAGAEQYF